Only a few counts were recorded for the clone carrying this TCR beta chain. Its antigen is undetermined. V lost 5 bases and J lost 3; bases outside the gene matches: 6. The CDR3 is made up of 14 amino acids. CDR1 is SGHRS and CDR2 is YFSETQ in the germline V gene. This specimen comes from a study of T-cell reconstitution after alpha-beta-depleted transplantation in children. Findings and limits, study-wide: One year after transplant, T-cell counts and diversity came mostly from newly produced T cells.

Researchers prepared the TCRbeta library using unique molecular identifiers, the study reports. From the PCR reads, TCRdb called clonotypes with MiXCR, one entry per CDR3 protein. Among approximately 430,000 distinct CDR3 sequences, around 16% were seen once, and the ten largest hold just under 30%. The sequencing here drew on PBMCs, mostly from graft donor cells, taken 360 days after TCRalphabeta/CD19-depleted stem cell transplant. This chain connects TRBV5-1 to TRBJ2-7, with 9 bases lining up with TRBD1. The receptor's source is a boy younger than two who had a stem cell transplant for Wiskott-Aldrich syndrome, so the T cells may come from the graft donor. CDR3 sequence (DNA): TGCGCCAGCAGAACCGGGACAGGGCACTACGAGCAGTACTTC. Protein: CASRTGTGHYEQYF.